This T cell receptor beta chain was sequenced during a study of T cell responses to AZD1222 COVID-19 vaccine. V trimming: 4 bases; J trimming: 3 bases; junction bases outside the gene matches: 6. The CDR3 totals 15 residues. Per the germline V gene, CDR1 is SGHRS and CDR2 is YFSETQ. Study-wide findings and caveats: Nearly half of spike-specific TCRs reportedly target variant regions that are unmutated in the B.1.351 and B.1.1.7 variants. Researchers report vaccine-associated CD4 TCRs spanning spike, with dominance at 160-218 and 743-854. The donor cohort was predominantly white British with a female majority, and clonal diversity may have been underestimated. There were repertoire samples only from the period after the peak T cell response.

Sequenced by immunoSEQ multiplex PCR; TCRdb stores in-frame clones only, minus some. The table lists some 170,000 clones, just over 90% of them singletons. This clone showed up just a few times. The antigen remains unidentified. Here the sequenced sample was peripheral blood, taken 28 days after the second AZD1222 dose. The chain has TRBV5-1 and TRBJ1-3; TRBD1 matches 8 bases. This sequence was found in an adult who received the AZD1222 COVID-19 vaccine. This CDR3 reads CASSNGQGGGNTIYF. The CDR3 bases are TGCGCCAGCAGCAACGGACAGGGTGGTGGAAACACCATATATTTT. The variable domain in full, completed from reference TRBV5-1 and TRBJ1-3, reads KAGVTQTPRYLIKTRGQQVTLSCSPISGHRSVSWYQQTPGQGLQFLFEYFSETQRNKGNFPGRFSGRQFSNSRSEMNVSTLELGDSALYLCASSNGQGGGNTIYFGEGSWLTVV.